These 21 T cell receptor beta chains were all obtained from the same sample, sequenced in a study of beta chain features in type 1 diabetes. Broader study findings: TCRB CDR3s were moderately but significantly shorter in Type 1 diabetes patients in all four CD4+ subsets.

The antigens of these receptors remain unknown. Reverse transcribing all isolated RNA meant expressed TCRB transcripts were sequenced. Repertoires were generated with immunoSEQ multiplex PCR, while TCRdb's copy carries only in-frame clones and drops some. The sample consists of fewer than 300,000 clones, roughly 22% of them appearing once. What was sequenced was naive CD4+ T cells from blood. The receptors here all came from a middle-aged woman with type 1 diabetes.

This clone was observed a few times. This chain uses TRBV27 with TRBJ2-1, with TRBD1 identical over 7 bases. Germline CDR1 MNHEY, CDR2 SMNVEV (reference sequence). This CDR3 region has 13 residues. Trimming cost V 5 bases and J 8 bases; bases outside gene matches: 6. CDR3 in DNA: TGTGCCAGCAGTCGTGACAGGGATTATGAGCAGTTCTTC. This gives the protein CASSRDRDYEQFF.

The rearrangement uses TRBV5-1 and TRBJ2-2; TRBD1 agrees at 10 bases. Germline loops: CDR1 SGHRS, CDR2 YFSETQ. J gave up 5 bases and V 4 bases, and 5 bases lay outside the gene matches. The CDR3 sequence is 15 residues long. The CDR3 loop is CASSLDRGETGELFF. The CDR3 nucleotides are TGCGCCAGCAGCCTGGACAGGGGGGAGACCGGGGAGCTGTTTTTT.

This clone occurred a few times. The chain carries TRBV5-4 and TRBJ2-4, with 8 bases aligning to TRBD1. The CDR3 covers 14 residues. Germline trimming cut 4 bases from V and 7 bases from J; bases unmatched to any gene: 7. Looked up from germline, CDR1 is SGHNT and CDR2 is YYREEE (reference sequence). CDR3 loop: CASSQGQVNNIQYF. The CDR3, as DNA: TGTGCCAGCAGCCAGGGACAGGTGAACAACATTCAGTACTTC.

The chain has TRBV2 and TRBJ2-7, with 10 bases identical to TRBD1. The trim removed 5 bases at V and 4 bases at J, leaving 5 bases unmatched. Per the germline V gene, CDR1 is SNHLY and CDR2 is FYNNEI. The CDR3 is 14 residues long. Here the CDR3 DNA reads TGTGCCAGCAGTTACGGACAGGGGGGTTACGAGCAGTACTTC. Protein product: CASSYGQGGYEQYF.

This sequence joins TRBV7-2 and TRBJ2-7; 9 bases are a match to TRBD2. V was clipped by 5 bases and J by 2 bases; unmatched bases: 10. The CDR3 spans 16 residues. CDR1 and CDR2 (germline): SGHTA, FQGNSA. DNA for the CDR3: TGTGCCAGCAGCCAATTGACTAGCGGACCCACCTACGAGCAGTACTTC. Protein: CASSQLTSGPTYEQYF.

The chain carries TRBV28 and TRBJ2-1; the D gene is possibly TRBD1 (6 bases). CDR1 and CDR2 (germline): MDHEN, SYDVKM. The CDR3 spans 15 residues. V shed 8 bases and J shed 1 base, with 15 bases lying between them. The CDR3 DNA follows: TGTGCCAGCCTGCCAGGGACACCTTCCTACAATGAGCAGTTCTTC. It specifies CASLPGTPSYNEQFF.

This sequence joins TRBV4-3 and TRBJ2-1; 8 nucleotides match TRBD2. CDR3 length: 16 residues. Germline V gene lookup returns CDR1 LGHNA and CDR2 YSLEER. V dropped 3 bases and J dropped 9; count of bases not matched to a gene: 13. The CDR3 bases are TGCGCCAGCAGCCAGGGGTTCCGGGGGGGGGTAACTGAGCAGTTCTTC. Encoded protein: CASSQGFRGGVTEQFF.

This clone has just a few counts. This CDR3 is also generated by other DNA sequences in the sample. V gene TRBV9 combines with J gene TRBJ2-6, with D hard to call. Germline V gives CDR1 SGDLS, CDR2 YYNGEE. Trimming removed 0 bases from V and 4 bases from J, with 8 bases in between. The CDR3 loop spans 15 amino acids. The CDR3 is CASSVGASGANVLTF. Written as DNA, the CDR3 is TGTGCCAGCAGCGTAGGGGCCTCCGGGGCCAACGTCCTGACTTTC.

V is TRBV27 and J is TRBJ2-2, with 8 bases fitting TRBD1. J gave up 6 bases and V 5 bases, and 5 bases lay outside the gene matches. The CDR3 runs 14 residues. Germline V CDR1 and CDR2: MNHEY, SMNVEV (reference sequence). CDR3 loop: CASSRTGHPGELFF. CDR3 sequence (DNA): TGTGCCAGCAGTCGGACAGGGCACCCCGGGGAGCTGTTTTTT.

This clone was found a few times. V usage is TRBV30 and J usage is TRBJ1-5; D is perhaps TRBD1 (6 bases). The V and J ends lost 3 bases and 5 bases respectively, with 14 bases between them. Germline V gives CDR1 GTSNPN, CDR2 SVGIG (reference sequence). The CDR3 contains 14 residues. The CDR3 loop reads CAWSETGLDQPQHF. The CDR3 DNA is TGTGCCTGGAGCGAAACAGGGCTGGATCAGCCCCAGCATTTT.

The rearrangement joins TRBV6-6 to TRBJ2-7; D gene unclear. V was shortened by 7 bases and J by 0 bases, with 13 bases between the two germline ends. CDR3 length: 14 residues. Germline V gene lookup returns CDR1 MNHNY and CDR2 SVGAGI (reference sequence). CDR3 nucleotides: TGTGCCAGCACCCCTGGGCGCAGCTCCTACGAGCAGTACTTC. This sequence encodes CASTPGRSSYEQYF.

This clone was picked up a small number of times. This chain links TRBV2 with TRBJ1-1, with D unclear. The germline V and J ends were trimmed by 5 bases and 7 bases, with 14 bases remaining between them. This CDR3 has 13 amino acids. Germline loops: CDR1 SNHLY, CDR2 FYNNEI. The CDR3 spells CASSKNSYNEAFF. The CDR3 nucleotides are TGTGCCAGCAGTAAGAACAGCTACAATGAAGCTTTCTTT.

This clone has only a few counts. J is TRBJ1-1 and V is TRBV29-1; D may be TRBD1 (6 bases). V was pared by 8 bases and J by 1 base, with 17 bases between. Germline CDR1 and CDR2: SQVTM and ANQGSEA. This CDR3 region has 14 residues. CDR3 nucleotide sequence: TGCAGCCTTACAGCTCAGGGGCCGAACACTGAAGCTTTCTTT. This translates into CSLTAQGPNTEAFF.

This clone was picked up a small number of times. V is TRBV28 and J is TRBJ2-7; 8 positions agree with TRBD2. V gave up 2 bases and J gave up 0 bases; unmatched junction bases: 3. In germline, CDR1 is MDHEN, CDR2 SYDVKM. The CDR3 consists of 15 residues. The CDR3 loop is CASSLIGGDSYEQYF. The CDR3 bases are TGTGCCAGCAGTTTAATCGGGGGGGACTCCTACGAGCAGTACTTC. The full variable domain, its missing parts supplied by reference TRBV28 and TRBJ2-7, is DVKVTQSSRYLVKRTGEKVFLECVQDMDHENMFWYRQDPGLGLRLIYFSYDVKMKEKGDIPEGYSVSREKKERFSLILESASTNQTSMYLCASSLIGGDSYEQYFGPGTRLTVT.

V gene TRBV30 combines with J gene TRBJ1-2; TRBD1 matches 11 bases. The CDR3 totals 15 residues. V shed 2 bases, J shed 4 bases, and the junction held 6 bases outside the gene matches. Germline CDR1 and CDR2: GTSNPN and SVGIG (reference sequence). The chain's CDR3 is CAWSFPDRGPYGYTF. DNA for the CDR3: TGTGCCTGGAGTTTCCCGGACAGGGGGCCCTATGGCTACACCTTC.

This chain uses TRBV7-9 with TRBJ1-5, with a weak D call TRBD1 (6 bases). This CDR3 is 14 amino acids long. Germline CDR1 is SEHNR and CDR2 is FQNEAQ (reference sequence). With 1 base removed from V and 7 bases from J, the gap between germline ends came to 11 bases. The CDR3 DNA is TGTGCCAGCAGCTTAGAAGGGGGGGAACAGCCCCAGCATTTT. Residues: CASSLEGGEQPQHF. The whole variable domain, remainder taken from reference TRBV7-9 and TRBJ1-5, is DTGVSQNPRHKITKRGQNVTFRCDPISEHNRLYWYRQTLGQGPEFLTYFQNEAQLEKSRLLSDRFSAERPKGSFSTLEIQRTEQGDSAMYLCASSLEGGEQPQHFGDGTRLSIL.

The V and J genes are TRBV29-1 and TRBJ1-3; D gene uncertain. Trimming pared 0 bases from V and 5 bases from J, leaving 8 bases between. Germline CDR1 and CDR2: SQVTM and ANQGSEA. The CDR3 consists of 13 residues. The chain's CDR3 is CSVEEGPRNTIYF. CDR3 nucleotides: TGCAGCGTTGAAGAGGGCCCCAGAAACACCATATATTTT.

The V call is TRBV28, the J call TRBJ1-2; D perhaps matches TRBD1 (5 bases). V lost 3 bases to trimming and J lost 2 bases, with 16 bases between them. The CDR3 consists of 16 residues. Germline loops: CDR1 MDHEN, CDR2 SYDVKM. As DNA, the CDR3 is TGTGCCAGCAGTTTTTATACAGGAGCTGGAAACTATGGCTACACCTTC. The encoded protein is CASSFYTGAGNYGYTF.

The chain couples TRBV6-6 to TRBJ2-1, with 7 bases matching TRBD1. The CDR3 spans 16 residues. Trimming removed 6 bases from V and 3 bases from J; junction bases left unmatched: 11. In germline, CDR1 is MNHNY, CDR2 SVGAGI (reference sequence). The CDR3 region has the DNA TGTGCCAGCAGCTCCTCCGGGACAGCTATCTACAATGAGCAGTTCTTC. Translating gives CASSSSGTAIYNEQFF.

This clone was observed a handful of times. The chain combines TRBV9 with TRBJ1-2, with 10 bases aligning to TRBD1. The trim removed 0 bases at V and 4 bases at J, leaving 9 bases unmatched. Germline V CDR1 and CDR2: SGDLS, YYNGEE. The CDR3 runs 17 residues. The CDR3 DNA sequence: TGTGCCAGCAGCGTAGCTCCCGGGACAGGGGCGTTCTATGGCTACACCTTC. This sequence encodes CASSVAPGTGAFYGYTF.

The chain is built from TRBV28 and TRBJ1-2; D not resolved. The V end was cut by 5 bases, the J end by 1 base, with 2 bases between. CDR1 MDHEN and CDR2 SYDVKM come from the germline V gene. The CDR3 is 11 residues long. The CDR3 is CASSHNYGYTF. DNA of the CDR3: TGTGCCAGCAGTCATAACTATGGCTACACCTTC.